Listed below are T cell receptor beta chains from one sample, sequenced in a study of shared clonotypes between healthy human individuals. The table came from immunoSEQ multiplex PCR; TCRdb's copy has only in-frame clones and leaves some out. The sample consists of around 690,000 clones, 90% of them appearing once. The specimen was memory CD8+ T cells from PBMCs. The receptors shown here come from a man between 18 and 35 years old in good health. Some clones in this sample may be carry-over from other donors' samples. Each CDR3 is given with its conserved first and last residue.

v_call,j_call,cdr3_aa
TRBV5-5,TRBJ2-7,CASSPRGYEQYF
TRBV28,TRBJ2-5,CASSFRQYGDQETQYF
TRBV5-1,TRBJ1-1,CASSWTGAMNTEAFF
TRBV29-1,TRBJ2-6,CSVESIVGAGANVLTF
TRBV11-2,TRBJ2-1,CASSLGLAGLFF
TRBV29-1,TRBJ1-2,CSVRGFYGYTF
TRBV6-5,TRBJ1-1,CASSYGGVAFF
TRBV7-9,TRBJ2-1,CASSLEGLNYNEQFF
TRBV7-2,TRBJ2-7,CASSFGVETSSYEQYF
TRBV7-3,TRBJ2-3,CASSRTHRGDTQYF
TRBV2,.,CASGGWAYEQYF
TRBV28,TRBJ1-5,CAGTGGSNQPQHF
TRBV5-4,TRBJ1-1,CASSSGGTEAFF
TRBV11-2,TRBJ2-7,CASSHILGLDSYEQYF
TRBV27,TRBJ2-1,CASSPRDGVYNEQFF
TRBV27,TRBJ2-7,CASSHRDGDYEQYF
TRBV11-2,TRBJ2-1,CASSLEAGAYNEQFF
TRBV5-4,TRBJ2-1,CASRYDRGTYNEQFF
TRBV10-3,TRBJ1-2,CAISELGTDSYGYTF
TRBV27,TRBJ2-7,CASSLTAGSSYEQYF
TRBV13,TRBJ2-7,CASSLGRLAGGYEQYF
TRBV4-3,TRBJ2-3,CASSQEVAGGIHTDTQYF
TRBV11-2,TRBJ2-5,CASSDRGLSTQYF
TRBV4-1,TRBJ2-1,CASSQAGTGFNEQFF
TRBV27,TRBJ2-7,CASSSAFTMDRGGYEQYF
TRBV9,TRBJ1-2,CASSPGGSNYGYTF
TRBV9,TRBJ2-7,CASSPTGRTYEQYF
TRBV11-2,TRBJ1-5,CASSLIGRPNQPQHF
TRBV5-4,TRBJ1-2,CASSLRGTSNYGYTF
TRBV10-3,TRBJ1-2,CAIKGDRGGDYGYTF
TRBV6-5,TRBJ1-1,CASMYSARRNTEAFF
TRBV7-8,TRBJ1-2,CASSEGTGVNYGYTF
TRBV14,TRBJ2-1,CASSQRGPSYNEQFF
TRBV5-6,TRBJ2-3,CASSPTRAGGRTDTQYF
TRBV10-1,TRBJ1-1,CASSEDLEEAFF
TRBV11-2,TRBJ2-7,CASSPNTRDRGFYEQYF
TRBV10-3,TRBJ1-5,CAISEVRGLNQPQHF
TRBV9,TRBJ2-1,CASSVALVSYNEQFF
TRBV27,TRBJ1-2,CASGWGVTYGYTF
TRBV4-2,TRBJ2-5,CASSRLGVEETQYF
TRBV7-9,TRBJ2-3,CASRFPGTGSADTQYF
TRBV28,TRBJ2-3,CASRRGPLGQYF
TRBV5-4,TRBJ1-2,CASSLGFQDPIGYTF
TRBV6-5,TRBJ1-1,CASSDRDTTEAFF
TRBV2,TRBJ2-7,CASFTAISYEQYF
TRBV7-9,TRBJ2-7,CASSLAVQGSYEQYF
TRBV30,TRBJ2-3,CAWSSGLAGNGDTQYF
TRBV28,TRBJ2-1,CASSLSPILNEQFF
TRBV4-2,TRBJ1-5,CASSPTPGGQINQPQHF
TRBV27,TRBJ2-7,CASSSFGRAEQYF
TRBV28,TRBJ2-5,CASSPGGHYQETQYF
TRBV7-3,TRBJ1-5,CASSLGGWNQPQHF
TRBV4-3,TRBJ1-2,CASSQAADSPRTTGYTF
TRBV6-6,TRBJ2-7,CASSYPGASYEQYF
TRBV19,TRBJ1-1,CASSIWWNTEAFF